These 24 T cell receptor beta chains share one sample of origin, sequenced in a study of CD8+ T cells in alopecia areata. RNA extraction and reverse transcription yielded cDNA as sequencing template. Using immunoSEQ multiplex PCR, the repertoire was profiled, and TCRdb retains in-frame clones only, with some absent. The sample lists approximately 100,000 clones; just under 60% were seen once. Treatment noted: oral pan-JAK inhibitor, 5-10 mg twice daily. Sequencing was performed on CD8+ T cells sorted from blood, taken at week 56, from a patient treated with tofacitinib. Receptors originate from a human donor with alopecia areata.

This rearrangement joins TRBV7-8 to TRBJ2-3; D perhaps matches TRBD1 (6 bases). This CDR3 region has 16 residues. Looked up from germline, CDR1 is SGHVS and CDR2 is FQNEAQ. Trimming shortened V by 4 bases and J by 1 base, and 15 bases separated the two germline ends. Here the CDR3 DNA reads TGTGCCAGCAGCTCCCCGGGACACTTACGCACAGATACGCAGTATTTT. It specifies CASSSPGHLRTDTQYF.

CDR3: CASSLVSSHVINHGELFF. Here the CDR3 DNA reads TGTGCCAGCAGCTTAGTGTCTAGCCACGTCATTAATCACGGGGAGCTGTTTTTT. V and J are TRBV11-2 and TRBJ2-2; D is possibly TRBD2 (5 bases). The germline V gene encodes CDR1 SGHAT and CDR2 FQNNGV. CDR3 size: 18 residues. Trimming took 1 base from V and 7 from J, leaving 22 bases between them.

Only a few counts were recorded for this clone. CDR3 in DNA: TGCGCCAGCACCTTCAGAAAGGGGGCCTACGAGCAGTACTTC. Translation: CASTFRKGAYEQYF. The chain uses TRBV5-1 and TRBJ2-7; D might be TRBD1 (6 bases). The germline CDR1 and CDR2 sequences are SGHRS and YFSETQ. This CDR3 is built from 14 residues. Trimming removed 6 bases from V and 2 bases from J, with 15 bases in between.

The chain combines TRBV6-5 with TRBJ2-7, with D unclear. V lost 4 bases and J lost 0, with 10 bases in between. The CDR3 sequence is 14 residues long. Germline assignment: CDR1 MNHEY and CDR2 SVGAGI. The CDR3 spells CASSFGRSSYEQYF. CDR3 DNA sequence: TGTGCCAGCAGTTTCGGACGGAGCTCCTACGAGCAGTACTTC.

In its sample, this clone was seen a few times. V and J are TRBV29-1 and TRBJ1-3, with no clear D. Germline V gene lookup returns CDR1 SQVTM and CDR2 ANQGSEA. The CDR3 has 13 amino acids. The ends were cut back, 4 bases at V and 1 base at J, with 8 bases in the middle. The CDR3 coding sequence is TGCAGCGTTGTTGGGGATTCTGGAAACACCATATATTTT. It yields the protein CSVVGDSGNTIYF.

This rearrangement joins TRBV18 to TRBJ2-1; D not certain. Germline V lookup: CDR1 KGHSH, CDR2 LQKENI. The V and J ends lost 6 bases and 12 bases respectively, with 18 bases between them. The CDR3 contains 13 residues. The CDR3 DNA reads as TGTGCCAGCTCCCTAGACCTTCCCTTGTCGCAGTTCTTC. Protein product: CASSLDLPLSQFF.

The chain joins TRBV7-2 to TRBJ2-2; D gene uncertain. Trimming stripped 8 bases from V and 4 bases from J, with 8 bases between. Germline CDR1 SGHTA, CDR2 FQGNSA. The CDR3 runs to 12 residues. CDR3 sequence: CASPLGTGELFF. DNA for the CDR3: TGTGCCAGCCCCCTCGGCACCGGGGAGCTGTTTTTT.

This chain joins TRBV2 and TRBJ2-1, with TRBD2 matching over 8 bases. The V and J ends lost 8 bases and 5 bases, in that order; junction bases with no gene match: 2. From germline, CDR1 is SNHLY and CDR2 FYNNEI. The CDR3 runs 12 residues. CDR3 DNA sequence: TGTGCCAGCGGGGGACTAGACAATGAGCAGTTCTTC. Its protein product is CASGGLDNEQFF.

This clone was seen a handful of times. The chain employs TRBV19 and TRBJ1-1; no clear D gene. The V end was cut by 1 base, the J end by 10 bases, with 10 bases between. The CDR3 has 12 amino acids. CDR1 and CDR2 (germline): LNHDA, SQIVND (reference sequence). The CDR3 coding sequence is TGTGCCAGTAGTATAGCCTTAGGTGGAGCTTTCTTT. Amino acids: CASSIALGGAFF.

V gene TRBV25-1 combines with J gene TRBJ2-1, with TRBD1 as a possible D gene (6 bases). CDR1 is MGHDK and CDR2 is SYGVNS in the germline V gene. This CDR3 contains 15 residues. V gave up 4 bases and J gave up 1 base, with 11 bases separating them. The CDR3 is CASSAGTLSYNEQFF. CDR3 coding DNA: TGTGCCAGCAGTGCCGGGACACTTTCCTACAATGAGCAGTTCTTC.

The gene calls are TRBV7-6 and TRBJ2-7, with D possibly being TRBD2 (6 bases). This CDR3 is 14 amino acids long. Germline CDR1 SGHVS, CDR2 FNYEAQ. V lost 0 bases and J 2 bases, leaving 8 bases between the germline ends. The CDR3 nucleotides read TGTGCCAGCAGCTTAGCGGCGGGAACCTACGAGCAGTACTTC. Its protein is CASSLAAGTYEQYF.

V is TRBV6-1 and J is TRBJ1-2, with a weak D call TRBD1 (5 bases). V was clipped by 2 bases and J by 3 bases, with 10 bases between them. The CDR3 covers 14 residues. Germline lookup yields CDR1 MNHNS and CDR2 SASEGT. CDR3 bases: TGTGCCAGCAGTGAATCGGCGACAGACTATGGCTACACCTTC. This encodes CASSESATDYGYTF.

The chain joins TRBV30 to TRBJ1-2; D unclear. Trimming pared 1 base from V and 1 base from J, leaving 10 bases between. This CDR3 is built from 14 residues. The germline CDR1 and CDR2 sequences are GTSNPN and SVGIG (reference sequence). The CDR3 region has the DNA TGTGCCTGGAGTGAGGGAGTGCATAACTATGGCTACACCTTC. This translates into CAWSEGVHNYGYTF.

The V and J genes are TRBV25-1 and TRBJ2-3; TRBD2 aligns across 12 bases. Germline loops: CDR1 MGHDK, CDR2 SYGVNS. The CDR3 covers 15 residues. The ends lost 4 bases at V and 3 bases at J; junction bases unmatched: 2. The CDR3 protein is CASSGTSGGTDTQYF. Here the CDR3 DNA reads TGTGCCAGCAGTGGTACTAGCGGGGGGACAGATACGCAGTATTTT. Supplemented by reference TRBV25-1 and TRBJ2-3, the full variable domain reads EADIYQTPRYLVIGTGKKITLECSQTMGHDKMYWYQQDPGMELHLIHYSYGVNSTEKGDLSSESTVSRIRTEHFPLTLESARPSHTSQYLCASSGTSGGTDTQYFGPGTRLTVL.

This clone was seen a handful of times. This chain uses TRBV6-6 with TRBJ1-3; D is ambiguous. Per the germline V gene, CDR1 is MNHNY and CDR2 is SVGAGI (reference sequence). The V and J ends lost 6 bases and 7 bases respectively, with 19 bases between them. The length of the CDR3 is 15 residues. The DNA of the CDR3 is TGTGCCAGCAGGGGCCCGGGCATGTCCTGGAACACCATATATTTT. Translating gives CASRGPGMSWNTIYF.

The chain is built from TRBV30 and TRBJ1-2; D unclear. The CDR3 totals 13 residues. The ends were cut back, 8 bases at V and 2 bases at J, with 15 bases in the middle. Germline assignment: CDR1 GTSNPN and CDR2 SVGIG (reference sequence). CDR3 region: CAHALFDNYGYTF. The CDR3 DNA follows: TGTGCCCATGCCCTTTTTGACAACTATGGCTACACCTTC. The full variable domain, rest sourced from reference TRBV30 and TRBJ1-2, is SQTIHQWPATLVQPVGSPLSLECTVEGTSNPNLYWYRQAAGRGLQLLFYSVGIGQISSEVPQNLSASRPQDRQFILSSKKLLLSDSGFYLCAHALFDNYGYTFGSGTRLTVV.

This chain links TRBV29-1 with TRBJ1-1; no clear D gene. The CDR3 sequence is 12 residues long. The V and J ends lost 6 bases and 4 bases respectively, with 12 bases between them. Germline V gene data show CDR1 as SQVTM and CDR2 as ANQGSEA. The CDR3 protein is CSVTDGGTEAFF. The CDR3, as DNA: TGCAGCGTAACGGACGGCGGCACTGAAGCTTTCTTT.

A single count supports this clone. CDR3 DNA sequence: TGCGCCAGCAGCTTGGTTTATGTGAACACTGAAGCTTTCTTT. It translates to CASSLVYVNTEAFF. The V and J genes are TRBV5-1 and TRBJ1-1, with D hard to call. Per the germline V gene, CDR1 is SGHRS and CDR2 is YFSETQ. CDR3 length: 14 amino acids. Trimming shortened V by 0 bases and J by 0 bases, and 6 bases separated the two germline ends.

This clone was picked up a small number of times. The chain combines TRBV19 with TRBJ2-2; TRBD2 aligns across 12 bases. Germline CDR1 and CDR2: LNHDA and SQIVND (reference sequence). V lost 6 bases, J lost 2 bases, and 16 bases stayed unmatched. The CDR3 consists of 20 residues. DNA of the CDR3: TGTGCCAGTAGGACATTCACGATGACTAGCGGGGGATTTAACACCGGGGAGCTGTTTTTT. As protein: CASRTFTMTSGGFNTGELFF.

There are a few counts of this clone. The CDR3 nucleotides read TGTGCTAGTGATAGGGGGAGTGAGCAGTACTTC. This sequence encodes CASDRGSEQYF. The chain carries TRBV12-5 and TRBJ2-7, with a weak D call TRBD1 (6 bases). With 7 bases removed from V and 7 bases from J, the gap between germline ends came to 11 bases. Germline CDR1 LGHNT, CDR2 FRNRAP. The CDR3 consists of 11 residues.

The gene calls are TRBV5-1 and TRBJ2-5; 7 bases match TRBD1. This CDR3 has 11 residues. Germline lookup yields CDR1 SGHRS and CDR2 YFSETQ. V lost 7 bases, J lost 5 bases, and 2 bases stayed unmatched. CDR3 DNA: TGCGCCAGCGAGGGGGCTGAGACCCAGTACTTC. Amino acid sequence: CASEGAETQYF. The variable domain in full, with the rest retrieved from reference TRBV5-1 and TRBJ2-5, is KAGVTQTPRYLIKTRGQQVTLSCSPISGHRSVSWYQQTPGQGLQFLFEYFSETQRNKGNFPGRFSGRQFSNSRSEMNVSTLELGDSALYLCASEGAETQYFGPGTRLLVL.

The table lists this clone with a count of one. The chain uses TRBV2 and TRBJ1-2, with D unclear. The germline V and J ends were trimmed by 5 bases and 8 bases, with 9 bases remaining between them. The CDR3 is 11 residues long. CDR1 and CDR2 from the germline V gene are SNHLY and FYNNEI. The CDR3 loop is CASSSRTGYTF. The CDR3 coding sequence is TGTGCCAGCAGTTCAAGGACGGGCTACACCTTC.

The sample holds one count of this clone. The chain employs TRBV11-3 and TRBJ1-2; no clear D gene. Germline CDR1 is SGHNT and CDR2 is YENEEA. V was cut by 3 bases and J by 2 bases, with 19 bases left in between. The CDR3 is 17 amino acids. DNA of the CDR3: TGTGCCAGCAGCTTCCCAAATGGAACAGATCCCAACTATGGCTACACCTTC. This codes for CASSFPNGTDPNYGYTF.

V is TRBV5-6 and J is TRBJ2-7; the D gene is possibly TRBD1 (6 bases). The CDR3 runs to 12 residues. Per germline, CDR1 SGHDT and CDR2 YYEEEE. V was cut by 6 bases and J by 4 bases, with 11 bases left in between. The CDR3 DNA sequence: TGTGCCAGCACCAAACAGGGATACGAGCAGTACTTC. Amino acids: CASTKQGYEQYF.